This T cell receptor beta chain was obtained from a study of beta chain features in type 1 diabetes. Study-level findings and limits: Moderately but significantly shorter TCRB CDR3s were found in Type 1 diabetes patients in all four CD4+ subsets.

Germline assignment: CDR1 MNHNS and CDR2 SASEGT. The V end was cut by 2 bases, the J end by 10 bases, with 12 bases between. The CDR3 runs to 13 residues. As concerns this clone: As yet, its antigen is unknown. This CDR3 is also generated by other DNA sequences in the sample.

The isolated RNA, all of it, was reverse transcribed, so expressed TCRB transcripts were what got sequenced. The data were produced by immunoSEQ multiplex PCR, yet TCRdb's version contains in-frame clones alone and is incomplete. This table holds roughly 160,000 clones, around 8.3% found once. Sequenced sample: central memory CD4+ T cells from blood. This chain joins TRBV6-1 and TRBJ2-1; D is perhaps TRBD2 (7 bases). The TCR comes from a woman under 30 with type 1 diabetes. The chain's CDR3 is CASSELGGGEQFF. Written as DNA, the CDR3 is TGTGCCAGCAGTGAATTAGGGGGGGGAGAGCAGTTCTTC.